This TCR beta chain comes out of a study of CD8 T cells in Susac syndrome. Sequencing of TCR beta drew on CD8+ and CD4+ T cells from blood. Reverse transcription used roughly 0.45 to 1 ug RNA and random hexamers. Amplification of TCR beta CDR3 was carried out by immunoSEQ multiplex PCR, which covered 54 Vbeta and 13 Jbeta segments. TCRdb called the immunoSEQ multiplex PCR reads again in MiXCR, with one record for every CDR3 protein. The table lists around 230,000 distinct CDR3 sequences, 95% of them singletons, with 0.08% to 0.095% in the top ten. The length of the CDR3 is 14 residues. Germline CDR1 is MNHEY and CDR2 is SVGAGI. V was clipped by 5 bases and J by 5 bases; unmatched bases: 5. Comments on this clonotype: The antigen remains unidentified.

Points from the study as a whole: Regarding the TCR sequencing and HLA analysis, the study admitted that a relatively small number of individuals were involved.

The sample was CD4+ T cells from PBMCs. The chain carries TRBV6-5 and TRBJ2-3, with 9 nucleotides matching TRBD1. The origin of this receptor is a human donor with multiple sclerosis. Here the CDR3 DNA reads TGTGCCAGCAGTGGGGACAGGGAGGGAGATACGCAGTATTTT. Translated, it gives CASSGDREGDTQYF.